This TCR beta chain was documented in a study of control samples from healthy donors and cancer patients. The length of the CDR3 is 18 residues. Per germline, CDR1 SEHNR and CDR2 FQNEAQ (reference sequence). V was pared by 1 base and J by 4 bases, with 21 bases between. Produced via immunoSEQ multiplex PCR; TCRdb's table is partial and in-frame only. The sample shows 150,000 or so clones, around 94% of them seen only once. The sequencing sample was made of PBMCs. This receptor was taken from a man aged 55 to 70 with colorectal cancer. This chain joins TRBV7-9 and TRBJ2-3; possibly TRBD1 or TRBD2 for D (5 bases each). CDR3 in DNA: TGTGCCAGCAGCTTAGTTGGGCGAAGAGGGAAGGGGCCAGATACGCAGTATTTT. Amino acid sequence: CASSLVGRRGKGPDTQYF.